These T cell receptor beta chains were read from a single sample in a study of blood T cell repertoires in COVID-19. Sequencing used immunoSEQ multiplex PCR; TCRdb keeps in-frame clones, though not all of them. Among 250,000 to 350,000 clones listed, 87% were seen once. The sample taken for sequencing was PBMCs or T cells enriched from blood (not recorded which). These TCRs come from a woman in her 40s who had recovered from COVID-19. The CDR3 runs from the conserved cysteine through the conserved F or W. Fields, in order: V gene, J gene, clone size, D gene, CDR3 length, CDR3 DNA, CDR3 protein. The D gene is left open where the match is weak. Not every row has a clone size; where given, it reads once, few, many or a size class.

v_call: TRBV28; j_call: TRBJ2-5; clone_size: .; d_call: .; cdr3_length: 14; cdr3_nt: TGTGCCAGCACTCTTACCGGGACAAAAGAGACCCAGTACTTC; cdr3_aa: CASTLTGTKETQYF
v_call: TRBV20-1; j_call: TRBJ2-7; clone_size: once; d_call: TRBD1; cdr3_length: 13; cdr3_nt: TGCAGTGCTAGTTGGGACAGGGTTGACGAGCAGTACTTC; cdr3_aa: CSASWDRVDEQYF
v_call: TRBV7-8; j_call: TRBJ1-4; clone_size: .; d_call: .; cdr3_length: 14; cdr3_nt: TGTGCCAGCAGCTTACGGGGAGTCAATGAAAAACTGTTTTTT; cdr3_aa: CASSLRGVNEKLFF
v_call: TRBV6-2/TRBV6-3; j_call: TRBJ2-1; clone_size: .; d_call: TRBD2; cdr3_length: 15; cdr3_nt: TGTGCCAGCAGCCCCCTAGCGGGGACCTACAATGAGCAGTTCTTC; cdr3_aa: CASSPLAGTYNEQFF
v_call: TRBV10-2; j_call: TRBJ2-3; clone_size: .; d_call: .; cdr3_length: 15; cdr3_nt: TGCGCCAGCAGAGATCAGGCCCCACTTGGGGATACGCAGTATTTT; cdr3_aa: CASRDQAPLGDTQYF
v_call: TRBV6-2/TRBV6-3; j_call: TRBJ1-5; clone_size: .; d_call: .; cdr3_length: 16; cdr3_nt: TGTGCCAGCAGTCCCCACGGGGACGGGGGGGGAGCGCCCCAGCATTTT; cdr3_aa: CASSPHGDGGGAPQHF
v_call: TRBV7-2; j_call: TRBJ2-5; clone_size: .; d_call: .; cdr3_length: 14; cdr3_nt: TGTGCCAGCAGCTCTAGGGGCCCTCGAGAGACCCAGTACTTC; cdr3_aa: CASSSRGPRETQYF
v_call: TRBV2; j_call: TRBJ2-7; clone_size: .; d_call: .; cdr3_length: 14; cdr3_nt: TGTGCCAGCAGGGCCGGGACTGGCTCCTACGAGCAGTACTTC; cdr3_aa: CASRAGTGSYEQYF
v_call: TRBV30; j_call: TRBJ2-1; clone_size: .; d_call: .; cdr3_length: 15; cdr3_nt: TGTGCCTGGATGGCCATCGGGACTCTGGCCAATGAGCAGTTCTTC; cdr3_aa: CAWMAIGTLANEQFF
v_call: TRBV24-1; j_call: TRBJ2-7; clone_size: .; d_call: .; cdr3_length: 15; cdr3_nt: TGTGCCACCAGTGACGAAACCGCCGGGACCTACGAGCAGTACTTC; cdr3_aa: CATSDETAGTYEQYF
v_call: TRBV6-6; j_call: TRBJ1-2; clone_size: once; d_call: TRBD1; cdr3_length: 15; cdr3_nt: TGTGCCAGCAGTCTTCCGGGACAGGGCAACTATGGCTACACCTTC; cdr3_aa: CASSLPGQGNYGYTF
v_call: TRBV7-2; j_call: TRBJ2-3; clone_size: .; d_call: .; cdr3_length: 15; cdr3_nt: TGTGCCAGCAGCTTAGTTCAAGGGGGGGACGGGACGCAGTATTTT; cdr3_aa: CASSLVQGGDGTQYF
v_call: TRBV2; j_call: TRBJ2-1; clone_size: .; d_call: .; cdr3_length: 15; cdr3_nt: TGTGCCAGCAGCTTTGGAGGTGGGAGCTACAATGAGCAGTTCTTC; cdr3_aa: CASSFGGGSYNEQFF
v_call: TRBV27; j_call: TRBJ1-1; clone_size: .; d_call: .; cdr3_length: 14; cdr3_nt: TGTGCCAGCAGTTTCGCGGGGGTATTCACTGAAGCTTTCTTT; cdr3_aa: CASSFAGVFTEAFF
v_call: TRBV7-8; j_call: TRBJ2-7; clone_size: few; d_call: .; cdr3_length: 13; cdr3_nt: TGTGCCAGCAGCTCTGGGACACTATACGAGCAGTACTTC; cdr3_aa: CASSSGTLYEQYF
v_call: TRBV10-2; j_call: TRBJ1-2; clone_size: .; d_call: TRBD1; cdr3_length: 16; cdr3_nt: TGCGCCAGCAGTGACGGACAGGGAGGATTAGGACATGGCTACACCTTC; cdr3_aa: CASSDGQGGLGHGYTF
v_call: TRBV3-1/TRBV3-2; j_call: TRBJ2-1; clone_size: .; d_call: .; cdr3_length: 15; cdr3_nt: TGTGCCAGCAGCCAAGATAGTCTATCCTACAATGAGCAGTTCTTC; cdr3_aa: CASSQDSLSYNEQFF
v_call: TRBV28; j_call: TRBJ2-7; clone_size: .; d_call: TRBD1; cdr3_length: 14; cdr3_nt: TGTGCCAGCAGTTTAGGGGACAGGGCCTACGAGCAGTACTTC; cdr3_aa: CASSLGDRAYEQYF
v_call: TRBV11-2; j_call: TRBJ1-2; clone_size: .; d_call: .; cdr3_length: 13; cdr3_nt: TGTGCCAGCAGCTCCGTCCCGGGAGTGGGCTACACCTTC; cdr3_aa: CASSSVPGVGYTF
v_call: TRBV18; j_call: TRBJ2-1; clone_size: .; d_call: TRBD2; cdr3_length: 17; cdr3_nt: TGTGCCAGCTCACCGTGGACTAGCGGGAGGACCAACCATGAGCAGTTCTTC; cdr3_aa: CASSPWTSGRTNHEQFF
v_call: TRBV28; j_call: TRBJ2-1; clone_size: .; d_call: TRBD2; cdr3_length: 16; cdr3_nt: TGTGCCAGCAGTTCACCGAGAGGGCGGGAGCATAATGAGCAGTTCTTC; cdr3_aa: CASSSPRGREHNEQFF
v_call: TRBV13; j_call: TRBJ1-5; clone_size: .; d_call: .; cdr3_length: 14; cdr3_nt: TGTGCCAGCAGCCAGGGTGGTGGGAATCAGCCCCAGCATTTT; cdr3_aa: CASSQGGGNQPQHF
v_call: TRBV3-1/TRBV3-2; j_call: TRBJ2-2; clone_size: .; d_call: .; cdr3_length: 15; cdr3_nt: TGTGCCAGCAGCCAAGGACTCCACAACACCGGGGAGCTGTTTTTT; cdr3_aa: CASSQGLHNTGELFF
v_call: TRBV28; j_call: TRBJ1-2; clone_size: once; d_call: .; cdr3_length: 15; cdr3_nt: TGTGCCAGCAGTTCCCCTCGGACAGTCGGCTATGGCTACACCTTC; cdr3_aa: CASSSPRTVGYGYTF
v_call: TRBV15; j_call: TRBJ2-1; clone_size: .; d_call: TRBD2; cdr3_length: 16; cdr3_nt: TGTGCCACCAGCAGAGTTAGCGGGAGGGATCACAATGAGCAGTTCTTC; cdr3_aa: CATSRVSGRDHNEQFF
v_call: TRBV27; j_call: TRBJ1-6; clone_size: .; d_call: .; cdr3_length: 19; cdr3_nt: TGTGCCAGCAGTTTAAGTCTGGGGACTGGAAGCTCCTATAATTCACCCCTCCACTTT; cdr3_aa: CASSLSLGTGSSYNSPLHF
v_call: TRBV4-1; j_call: TRBJ1-3; clone_size: few; d_call: .; cdr3_length: 15; cdr3_nt: TGCGCCAGCAGCCTTACAGCCTTCGTAGGGGCTACCATATATTTT; cdr3_aa: CASSLTAFVGATIYF
v_call: TRBV9; j_call: TRBJ1-2; clone_size: .; d_call: .; cdr3_length: 12; cdr3_nt: TGTGCCAGCGCTGACAGTAACTATGGCTACACCTTC; cdr3_aa: CASADSNYGYTF
v_call: TRBV6-2/TRBV6-3; j_call: TRBJ1-2; clone_size: .; d_call: TRBD1; cdr3_length: 15; cdr3_nt: TGTGCCAGCAGTGTTTTCCGGGACAGCCTGAATGGCTACACCTTC; cdr3_aa: CASSVFRDSLNGYTF
v_call: TRBV5-1; j_call: TRBJ2-1; clone_size: .; d_call: TRBD2; cdr3_length: 15; cdr3_nt: TGCGCCAGCAGCTTGTGGAGCGGGAGCGAGAGTGAGCAGTTCTTC; cdr3_aa: CASSLWSGSESEQFF
v_call: TRBV4-2; j_call: TRBJ2-7; clone_size: few; d_call: .; cdr3_length: 13; cdr3_nt: TGTGCCAGCAGCAGTCGTAGTAGGGAGGAGCAGTACTTC; cdr3_aa: CASSSRSREEQYF
v_call: TRBV29-1; j_call: TRBJ1-2; clone_size: .; d_call: TRBD1; cdr3_length: 12; cdr3_nt: TGCAGCGTTGGACAGGGAGACTATGGCTACACCTTC; cdr3_aa: CSVGQGDYGYTF
v_call: TRBV28; j_call: TRBJ1-1; clone_size: .; d_call: .; cdr3_length: 11; cdr3_nt: TGTGCCAGCAGTTTATCTAGAGAGGCTTTCTTT; cdr3_aa: CASSLSREAFF
v_call: TRBV12-3/TRBV12-4; j_call: TRBJ1-4; clone_size: .; d_call: .; cdr3_length: 13; cdr3_nt: TGTGCCAGCGTAGGGGCGACTAATGAAAAACTGTTTTTT; cdr3_aa: CASVGATNEKLFF
v_call: TRBV2; j_call: TRBJ2-5; clone_size: .; d_call: TRBD2; cdr3_length: 12; cdr3_nt: TGTGCCACCCAGCGGGACGGGGAGACCCAGTACTTC; cdr3_aa: CATQRDGETQYF